The 9 T cell receptor beta chains in this list originate from one sample, sequenced in a study of regulatory and conventional T cells in RAG deficiency. TCRdb keeps only in-frame clones here, not all; method: immunoSEQ multiplex PCR. The data show about 6,700 clones, roughly 82% seen once. These data are also associated with another study on regulatory T cells. That work adds: Amplification used 52 TRBV primers and 13 TRBJ primers.

Sequencing was performed on CD8+ T cells sorted from blood. All receptors come from a human donor in good health.

The chain uses TRBV4-2 and TRBJ2-3; 9 positions agree with TRBD1. The germline V gene has CDR1 LGHNA and CDR2 YNFKEQ. This CDR3 has 17 residues. V dropped 3 bases and J dropped 2; count of bases not matched to a gene: 9. CDR3 in amino acids: CASSHQTGTGLTDTQYF. The CDR3 DNA sequence: TGTGCCAGCAGCCACCAAACCGGGACAGGGCTCACAGATACGCAGTATTTT.

This clone was seen just once. The J gene is TRBJ2-5, the V gene TRBV5-6; D is undetermined. The CDR3 has 15 residues. V lost 3 bases and J lost 2, with 14 bases in between. Germline V lookup: CDR1 SGHDT, CDR2 YYEEEE. The CDR3 DNA follows: TGTGCCAGCAGCTCGCCGACGGGCTATCAAGAGACCCAGTACTTC. Encoded protein: CASSSPTGYQETQYF.

The chain is built from TRBV9 and TRBJ1-2; D is perhaps TRBD1 (6 bases). This CDR3 is built from 15 residues. The germline V and J ends were trimmed by 0 bases and 0 bases, with 9 bases remaining between them. CDR1 SGDLS and CDR2 YYNGEE come from the germline V gene. The CDR3 loop is CASSVAGTTNYGYTF. CDR3 in DNA: TGTGCCAGCAGCGTAGCTGGGACAACTAACTATGGCTACACCTTC.

This clone was detected a few times. The chain combines TRBV2 with TRBJ2-1, with D possibly matching TRBD2 (5 bases). Germline V gives CDR1 SNHLY, CDR2 FYNNEI. The CDR3 has 13 amino acids. The V end was cut by 6 bases, the J end by 10 bases, with 16 bases between. CDR3 sequence reads: CASSPGFGEEQFF. The CDR3 nucleotides read TGTGCCAGCAGCCCCGGGTTTGGGGAGGAGCAGTTCTTC. The whole variable domain, remainder taken from reference TRBV2 and TRBJ2-1, is EPEVTQTPSHQVTQMGQEVILRCVPISNHLYFYWYRQILGQKVEFLVSFYNNEISEKSEIFDDQFSVERPDGSNFTLKIRSTKLEDSAMYFCASSPGFGEEQFFGPGTRLTVL.

The rearrangement joins TRBV5-6 to TRBJ2-5, with D perhaps TRBD1 or TRBD2 (6 bases each). V lost 4 bases and J lost 5, with 18 bases in between. The length of the CDR3 is 15 residues. Germline V lookup: CDR1 SGHDT, CDR2 YYEEEE. This CDR3 is CASSPGASSGETQYF. CDR3 bases: TGTGCCAGCAGCCCGGGGGCTAGCTCCGGGGAGACCCAGTACTTC.

The sample holds a few counts of this clone. The chain links TRBV5-8 to TRBJ1-5, with TRBD1 matching over 10 bases. Trimming cost V 5 bases and J 7 bases; bases outside gene matches: 9. This CDR3 region has 15 residues. CDR1 is SGHTS and CDR2 is YDEGEE in the germline V gene. CDR3 amino acids: CASRYRDRGDQPQHF. CDR3 nucleotide sequence: TGTGCCAGCAGATACCGGGACAGGGGTGACCAGCCCCAGCATTTT.

The chain links TRBV7-6 to TRBJ2-7, with TRBD2 matching over 13 bases. Germline loops: CDR1 SGHVS, CDR2 FNYEAQ. There are 15 residues in the CDR3. Trimming removed 5 bases from V and 7 bases from J; junction bases left unmatched: 8. For the CDR3, the DNA is TGTGCCAGCAGCCAAGGGACTAGCGGGACTTGGGAGCAGTACTTC. It encodes CASSQGTSGTWEQYF.

The chain uses TRBV2 and TRBJ2-5; TRBD2 is a possible D gene (7 bases). The CDR3 sequence is 14 residues long. Germline CDR1 reads SNHLY; CDR2 reads FYNNEI. Trimming stripped 5 bases from V and 4 bases from J, with 14 bases between. The CDR3: CASSSRGAGETQYF. The CDR3 bases are TGTGCCAGCAGTTCACGGGGGGCTGGAGAGACCCAGTACTTC.

This clone showed up just a few times. The chain joins TRBV6-4 to TRBJ2-1; 9 nucleotides align to TRBD2. The trim removed 0 bases at V and 6 bases at J, leaving 0 bases unmatched. CDR1 is MRHNA and CDR2 is SNTAGT in the germline V gene. The CDR3 has 14 residues. The CDR3 is CASSDSSGGNEQFF. The CDR3 DNA follows: TGTGCCAGCAGTGACTCTAGCGGGGGCAATGAGCAGTTCTTC.